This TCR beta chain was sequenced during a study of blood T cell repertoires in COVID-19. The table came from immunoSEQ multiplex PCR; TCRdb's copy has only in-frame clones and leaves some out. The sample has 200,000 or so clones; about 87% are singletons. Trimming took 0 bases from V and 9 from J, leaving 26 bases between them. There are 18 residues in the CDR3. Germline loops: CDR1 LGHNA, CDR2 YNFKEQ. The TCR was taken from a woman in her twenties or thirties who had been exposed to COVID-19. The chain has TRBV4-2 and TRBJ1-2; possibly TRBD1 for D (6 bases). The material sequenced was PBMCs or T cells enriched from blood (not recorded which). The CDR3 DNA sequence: TGTGCCAGCAGCCAAGATCTTAGACAGGTTCCCCGCTTCGATCGCTACACCTTC. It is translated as CASSQDLRQVPRFDRYTF.